Each of the 10 T cell receptor beta chains below was sequenced from the same sample in a study of blood T cell repertoires in COVID-19 (dated by TCRdb to about 2020). The library was generated by the immunoSEQ multiplex PCR assay. TCRdb carries this immuneACCESS record with in-frame sequences only. Its versions omit some clonotypes, under half of them owing to an unresolved V gene in the studies checked, with the rest unexplained. This sample holds some 270,000 clones; approximately 89% were observed only once. Roughly 2.8% of the sample comes from the top ten. The sequenced material came from PBMCs or T cells enriched from blood (not recorded which). All receptors come from a man aged 35 to 55 who had been exposed to COVID-19.

The sample holds one count of this clone. The chain joins TRBV10-3 to TRBJ2-1, with 10 positions matching TRBD2. Germline assignment: CDR1 ENHRY and CDR2 SYGVKD. Trimming at V came to 7 bases and at J to 3 bases, leaving 6 bases not matched to a gene. The CDR3 is 15 residues long. The CDR3 bases are TGTGCCATCACCGGGACTAGCGCCAACTACAATGAGCAGTTCTTC. Translating it yields CAITGTSANYNEQFF.

The genes are TRBV7-2 and TRBJ1-1; possibly TRBD1 for D (5 bases). The CDR3 spans 15 residues. V was pared by 2 bases and J by 3 bases, with 13 bases between. CDR1 and CDR2 (germline): SGHTA, FQGNSA. The CDR3 reads CASSLIVPGDTEAFF. The CDR3 DNA is TGTGCCAGCAGCTTAATTGTCCCGGGGGACACTGAAGCTTTCTTT.

The chain employs TRBV24-1 and TRBJ2-6, with 7 nucleotides matching TRBD1. Germline values: CDR1 KGHDR, CDR2 SFDVKD. This CDR3 spans 16 amino acids. The trim removed 5 bases at V and 2 bases at J, leaving 5 bases unmatched. The CDR3 region is CATSGKGGTGANVLTF. CDR3 nucleotides: TGTGCCACCAGTGGAAAAGGGGGCACTGGGGCCAACGTCCTGACTTTC.

The V call is TRBV5-6, the J call TRBJ2-2; 7 bases match TRBD2. The CDR3 spans 13 residues. Germline loops: CDR1 SGHDT, CDR2 YYEEEE. The trim removed 7 bases at V and 6 bases at J, leaving 6 bases unmatched. CDR3 loop: CASGGGSPGELFF. For the CDR3, the DNA is TGTGCCAGCGGGGGGGGATCCCCCGGGGAGCTGTTTTTT.

This clone was seen once. The chain joins TRBV19 to TRBJ2-2; TRBD1 matches at 9 bases. The V and J ends lost 5 bases and 6 bases, in that order; junction bases with no gene match: 7. The CDR3 has 15 residues. Germline CDR1 reads LNHDA; CDR2 reads SQIVND (reference sequence). The CDR3 DNA follows: TGTGCCAGTAGTTTTGCGGGACAGGGTCCCGGGGAGCTGTTTTTT. Protein: CASSFAGQGPGELFF.

The chain recombines TRBV4-1 with TRBJ2-1; tentatively, D is TRBD2 (6 bases). Germline V gene data show CDR1 as MGHRA and CDR2 as YSYEKL. V lost 8 bases and J 3 bases, leaving 20 bases between the germline ends. The CDR3 runs to 16 residues. CDR3 residues: CASHTGTPNNYNEQFF. The CDR3 nucleotides are TGCGCCAGCCATACCGGGACTCCCAACAACTACAATGAGCAGTTCTTC.

The gene calls are TRBV27 and TRBJ1-3, with D possibly TRBD1 on 6 matching bases. CDR1 is MNHEY and CDR2 is SMNVEV in the germline V gene (reference sequence). V lost 8 bases to trimming and J lost 3 bases, with 11 bases between them. This CDR3 region has 13 residues. The CDR3 protein is CASSQQGGNTIYF. The CDR3 DNA reads TGTGCCAGCTCACAACAGGGTGGAAACACCATATATTTT.

As regards this clone: The same CDR3 can be traced to other DNA sequences in this sample. The DNA for the CDR3 is TGCGCCAGCAGTCAGGATCCGGGACACCTTTTATTGGAGCAGTACTTC. Its translation is CASSQDPGHLLLEQYF. The rearrangement uses TRBV4-1 and TRBJ2-7; tentative D call: TRBD1 (6 bases). CDR1 is MGHRA and CDR2 is YSYEKL in the germline V gene. The V gene lost 6 bases and the J gene lost 7 bases, with 25 bases spanning the gap. This CDR3 has 16 amino acids.

CDR3 bases: TGTGCCTGGAGTGTCCCGGACAGCAATAATTCACCCCTCCACTTT. Translation: CAWSVPDSNNSPLHF. This sequence joins TRBV30 and TRBJ1-6; weak D call: TRBD1 (6 bases). Germline V gene sequence: CDR1 GTSNPN, CDR2 SVGIG (reference sequence). Trimming pared 0 bases from V and 5 bases from J, leaving 11 bases between. The CDR3 has 15 residues.

This chain links TRBV6-5 with TRBJ1-4; D is undetermined. Germline values: CDR1 MNHEY, CDR2 SVGAGI. The CDR3 extends over 16 amino acids. V lost 0 bases, J lost 5 bases, and 13 bases lay in between. The CDR3 bases are TGTGCCAGCAGTTACTCCCCTAGCCTCGGGAATGAAAAACTGTTTTTT. As protein: CASSYSPSLGNEKLFF.